This TCR beta chain was recovered during a study of beta chain features in type 1 diabetes. General study results and limits: The study notes PCR might favor shorter templates equally in patients and controls. All four CD4+ subsets from Type 1 diabetes patients carried moderately but significantly shorter TCRB CDR3s.

As for this clone: Its antigen is not identified.

The CDR3 runs to 12 residues. The germline gives CDR1 ENHRY, CDR2 SYGVKD. The sequenced template was cDNA made from the entire isolated RNA. Produced via immunoSEQ multiplex PCR; TCRdb's table is partial and in-frame only. The sample has 150,000 to 200,000 clones, roughly 65% seen once; the top ten hold about 0.089%. This chain joins TRBV10-3 and TRBJ2-3, with 7 bases that match TRBD1. Sample: naive CD4+ T cells from blood. This clonotype was obtained from a man in his thirties or forties with type 1 diabetes. CDR3 protein: CASQGSSDTQYF. CDR3 bases: TGTGCGTCACAGGGGAGTTCAGATACGCAGTATTTT.